This TCR beta chain appears in the sequencing data of a study of blood T cell repertoires in COVID-19. Turning to the study itself: There were acute and convalescent COVID-19 samples, and they came from the United States, Italy and Spain.

Original analysis: The authors estimated nucleated cell counts from reference gene primer amplification. Generated by immunoSEQ multiplex PCR, the TCRdb table keeps only in-frame clones and is missing some. V and J calls and clone size come straight from that table; D and trimming were deduced from the DNA. Among about 73,000 clones listed, 84% were seen once. CDR1 and CDR2 (germline): MNHEY, SVGEGT. The CDR3 contains 12 residues. V was cut by 0 bases and J by 7 bases, with 6 bases left in between. The TCR originated in a human donor in a cohort sampled during active COVID-19. This rearrangement joins TRBV6-2 or TRBV6-3 to TRBJ1-1, with D uncertain. The sample comprised peripheral blood. CDR3 residues: CASSYSEREAFF. CDR3 coding DNA: TGTGCCAGCAGTTACTCGGAGCGTGAAGCTTTCTTT.